Shown below are 26 T cell receptor beta chains from a single sample sequenced in a study of T cells in localized non-small cell lung cancer. The protocol was immunoSEQ multiplex PCR, while the TCRdb copy is restricted to in-frame clones and leaves out a portion. The sample gives over 20,000 clones, roughly 90% of which show up once; about 29% is in the top ten. The specimen comprised peripheral blood, sampled before any cancer treatment. All receptors derive from a male donor aged 60 or over with stage I squamous cell lung carcinoma.

The rearrangement uses TRBV7-2 and TRBJ1-5; no clear D gene. This CDR3 comprises 15 residues. Germline loops: CDR1 SGHTA, CDR2 FQGNSA. V was clipped by 5 bases and J by 4 bases, with 15 bases between them. CDR3 coding DNA: TGTGCCAGCAGCCCGCGGAGGGCCCCGAATCAGCCCCAGCATTTT. The encoded protein is CASSPRRAPNQPQHF.

The CDR3 DNA follows: TGTGCCAGCAGCCAAGACCTTGGGACTAGGCGGGTTGAGCAGTTCTTC. Its translation is CASSQDLGTRRVEQFF. The rearrangement links TRBV4-2 to TRBJ2-1, with 8 bases identical to TRBD2. Germline CDR1 and CDR2: LGHNA and YNFKEQ. Trimming at V came to 0 bases and at J to 9 bases, leaving 10 bases not matched to a gene. The CDR3 consists of 16 residues.

This chain connects TRBV11-2 to TRBJ2-5, with D possibly TRBD1 on 5 matching bases. The CDR3 has 13 amino acids. The germline V gene encodes CDR1 SGHAT and CDR2 FQNNGV. V was shortened by 1 base and J by 5 bases, with 8 bases between the two germline ends. As DNA, the CDR3 is TGTGCCAGCAGCTTAGTTAGGGGTGAGACCCAGTACTTC. It translates to CASSLVRGETQYF. The complete variable domain, with remaining parts taken from reference TRBV11-2 and TRBJ2-5, reads EAGVAQSPRYKIIEKRQSVAFWCNPISGHATLYWYQQILGQGPKLLIQFQNNGVVDDSQLPKDRFSAERLKGVDSTLKIQPAKLEDSAVYLCASSLVRGETQYFGPGTRLLVL.

This sequence joins TRBV30 and TRBJ2-3; D may be TRBD2 (6 bases). Germline CDR1 is GTSNPN and CDR2 is SVGIG (reference sequence). The CDR3 length is 13 residues. CDR3 bases: TGTGCGAGGAGGGGATCAGCCACAGATACGCAGTATTTT. This gives the protein CARRGSATDTQYF.

The chain links TRBV2 to TRBJ2-6, with a weak D call TRBD1 (6 bases). This CDR3 spans 18 amino acids. V was shortened by 4 bases and J by 0 bases, with 16 bases between the two germline ends. In germline, CDR1 is SNHLY, CDR2 FYNNEI. The CDR3 here is CASSVSGTRSSGANVLTF. In DNA, the CDR3 is TGTGCCAGCAGTGTTTCTGGGACAAGAAGCTCTGGGGCCAACGTCCTGACTTTC.

The rearrangement joins TRBV5-4 to TRBJ1-4, with D possibly matching TRBD1 (6 bases). CDR1 and CDR2 from the germline V gene are SGHNT and YYREEE (reference sequence). CDR3 length: 14 amino acids. V gave up 3 bases and J gave up 11 bases, with 17 bases separating them. The chain's CDR3 is CASSSDVGGWKLFF. As DNA, the CDR3 is TGTGCCAGCAGCTCGGACGTAGGGGGATGGAAACTGTTTTTT. The variable domain in full, completed from reference TRBV5-4 and TRBJ1-4, reads ETGVTQSPTHLIKTRGQQVTLRCSSQSGHNTVSWYQQALGQGPQFIFQYYREEENGRGNFPPRFSGLQFPNYSSELNVNALELDDSALYLCASSSDVGGWKLFFGSGTQLSVL.

V and J are TRBV7-8 and TRBJ2-5, with 14 bases lining up with TRBD2. This CDR3 comprises 20 residues. Trimming cost V 5 bases and J 4 bases; bases outside gene matches: 18. Looked up from germline, CDR1 is SGHVS and CDR2 is FQNEAQ. The CDR3 coding sequence is TGTGCCAGCAGCCCTTCCGGACTAGCGGGGGGAACCCTAATACGAGAGACCCAGTACTTC. As protein: CASSPSGLAGGTLIRETQYF.

The chain has TRBV5-1 and TRBJ2-1, with a tentative D call TRBD2 (5 bases). The CDR3 totals 15 residues. Germline CDR1 and CDR2: SGHRS and YFSETQ. The germline V and J ends were trimmed by 4 bases and 6 bases, with 17 bases remaining between them. The DNA for the CDR3 is TGCGCCAGCAGCCTGACCAGCGGTGACTTCAATGAGCAGTTCTTC. This encodes CASSLTSGDFNEQFF.

The chain links TRBV4-3 to TRBJ2-1; the D gene is possibly TRBD2 (6 bases). The CDR3 is made up of 16 amino acids. The germline gives CDR1 LGHNA, CDR2 YSLEER. Deletions cut 0 bases from V and 7 bases from J, with 16 bases between. The CDR3 region is CASSQDFSGLLNEQFF. The CDR3 nucleotides are TGCGCCAGCAGCCAAGATTTTAGCGGCTTACTTAATGAGCAGTTCTTC.

The V call is TRBV19, the J call TRBJ2-7, with TRBD1 matching 8 bases. CDR3 size: 15 residues. Germline V gene sequence: CDR1 LNHDA, CDR2 SQIVND (reference sequence). V lost 10 bases and J lost 3; bases outside the gene matches: 14. CDR3 in amino acids: CATLAIGTGGYEQYF. CDR3 bases: TGTGCCACTCTAGCGATTGGGACAGGAGGCTACGAGCAGTACTTC.

With respect to this clone: A junction boundary mismatches the germline segment, possibly from a read error. V gene TRBV6-5 combines with J gene TRBJ2-2, with 8 nucleotides matching TRBD1. The germline V gene encodes CDR1 MNHEY and CDR2 SVGAGI. The CDR3 is 16 residues long. The CDR3 DNA sequence: TGTGCCAGCAGCTACTACAGGGACAGGTCTACCGGGGAGCTGTTTTTT. This sequence encodes CASSYYRDRSTGELFF.

This chain joins TRBV6-1 and TRBJ1-3; D may be TRBD1 (6 bases). The CDR3 consists of 15 residues. V gave up 2 bases and J gave up 5 bases, with 13 bases separating them. The germline gives CDR1 MNHNS, CDR2 SASEGT. CDR3 sequence reads: CASSEIGGGRNTIYF. CDR3 DNA sequence: TGTGCCAGCAGTGAAATCGGGGGGGGCAGAAACACCATATATTTT.

This clone has a single count. The V and J genes are TRBV27 and TRBJ1-5, with TRBD1 identical over 7 bases. CDR1 MNHEY and CDR2 SMNVEV come from the germline V gene (reference sequence). V was pared by 4 bases and J by 3 bases, with 6 bases of the junction left unmatched. The length of the CDR3 is 15 residues. CDR3 DNA: TGTGCCAGCAGTTCCCGGGACAGCCTCAATCAGCCCCAGCATTTT. Its protein is CASSSRDSLNQPQHF.

This clone was counted between two and nine times. This chain links TRBV5-5 with TRBJ2-5; D is unclear. The CDR3 has 13 amino acids. Germline lookup yields CDR1 SGHKS and CDR2 YYEKEE (reference sequence). Between the trimmed V and J ends, which lost 5 bases and 5 bases, there was a span of 13 bases. The CDR3 loop reads CASSDRPSETQYF. CDR3 DNA: TGTGCCAGCAGTGACCGACCCTCGGAGACCCAGTACTTC. The complete variable domain, with remaining parts taken from reference TRBV5-5 and TRBJ2-5, reads DAGVTQSPTHLIKTRGQQVTLRCSPISGHKSVSWYQQVLGQGPQFIFQYYEKEERGRGNFPDRFSARQFPNYSSELNVNALLLGDSALYLCASSDRPSETQYFGPGTRLLVL.

The chain is built from TRBV5-1 and TRBJ2-7, with TRBD1 matching 9 bases. V gave up 4 bases and J gave up 5 bases; unmatched junction bases: 4. CDR3 size: 13 residues. CDR1 and CDR2 from the germline V gene are SGHRS and YFSETQ. In DNA, the CDR3 is TGCGCCAGCAGCGACCGGGACAGGGACGAGCAGTACTTC. Residues: CASSDRDRDEQYF.

The DNA of the CDR3 is TGTGCCAGCAGCTTTTCTGGAGGGGTCACAGATACGCAGTATTTT. It codes for CASSFSGGVTDTQYF. The chain couples TRBV7-2 to TRBJ2-3; TRBD2 is a possible D gene (6 bases). V gave up 3 bases and J gave up 2 bases, with 12 bases separating them. This CDR3 comprises 15 residues. Germline lookup yields CDR1 SGHTA and CDR2 FQGNSA.

DNA for the CDR3: TGTGCCAGTAGTCCTTCTCGGGACAGCAATCAGCCCCAGCATTTT. As protein: CASSPSRDSNQPQHF. The J gene is TRBJ1-5, the V gene TRBV19; D may be TRBD1 (5 bases). The V gene lost 5 bases and the J gene lost 1 base, with 12 bases spanning the gap. This CDR3 comprises 15 residues. CDR1 LNHDA and CDR2 SQIVND come from the germline V gene (reference sequence).

The chain employs TRBV14 and TRBJ2-7; TRBD1 matches 7 bases. Trimming cost V 0 bases and J 8 bases; bases outside gene matches: 10. The germline V gene encodes CDR1 SGHDN and CDR2 FVKESK. The CDR3 loop spans 15 amino acids. As DNA, the CDR3 is TGTGCCAGCAGCCAAGAGAGACAGGGTCTTGAGAAGCAGTACTTC. Translated, it gives CASSQERQGLEKQYF.

J is TRBJ2-1 and V is TRBV29-1; D is possibly TRBD1 (5 bases). The CDR3 runs to 14 residues. The germline V gene encodes CDR1 SQVTM and CDR2 ANQGSEA. V lost 6 bases and J lost 8, with 20 bases in between. The CDR3 DNA reads as TGCAGCGTCGGCCTCTTAGGGGTTTACGATGAGCAGTTCTTC. It translates to CSVGLLGVYDEQFF.

This clone has only one observation. This chain uses TRBV7-8 with TRBJ2-4; perhaps TRBD1 as D (5 bases). Per germline, CDR1 SGHVS and CDR2 FQNEAQ. CDR3 length equals 16 residues. The ends were cut back, 5 bases at V and 0 bases at J, with 14 bases in the middle. CDR3 protein: CASSPGRALAKNIQYF. CDR3 DNA: TGTGCCAGCAGCCCTGGCAGGGCTCTAGCCAAAAACATTCAGTACTTC.

V is TRBV19 and J is TRBJ1-5; D gene ambiguous. The CDR3 length is 14 residues. CDR1 is LNHDA, CDR2 SQIVND, per germline (reference sequence). V was clipped by 3 bases and J by 4 bases, with 10 bases between them. The CDR3: CASSMRLANQPQHF. The DNA of the CDR3 is TGTGCCAGTAGTATGCGACTGGCAAATCAGCCCCAGCATTTT.

The J gene is TRBJ2-2, the V gene TRBV11-3; D perhaps matches TRBD2 (5 bases). This CDR3 region has 16 residues. CDR1 SGHNT and CDR2 YENEEA come from the germline V gene. V lost 3 bases to trimming and J lost 6 bases, with 17 bases between them. CDR3 in amino acids: CASSFLGSMIPGELFF. For the CDR3, the DNA is TGTGCCAGCAGCTTTTTGGGGAGTATGATCCCCGGGGAGCTGTTTTTT.

V and J are TRBV4-3 and TRBJ1-4; no firm D call. Trimming pared 0 bases from V and 3 bases from J, leaving 11 bases between. The CDR3 runs 16 residues. The germline CDR1 and CDR2 sequences are LGHNA and YSLEER. The CDR3 region has the DNA TGCGCCAGCAGCCAAGATGGGGAGGCCGCTAATGAAAAACTGTTTTTT. Amino acid sequence: CASSQDGEAANEKLFF.

The rearrangement links TRBV7-2 to TRBJ1-5, with D unresolved. V shed 5 bases and J shed 4 bases, with 12 bases lying between them. Germline V CDR1 and CDR2: SGHTA, FQGNSA. The length of the CDR3 is 14 residues. The CDR3 coding sequence is TGTGCCAGCAGCCCCCGGGCCCTGAATCAGCCCCAGCATTTT. Protein sequence: CASSPRALNQPQHF.

V usage is TRBV19 and J usage is TRBJ1-5; D remains ambiguous. Germline V gives CDR1 LNHDA, CDR2 SQIVND (reference sequence). Trimming left V 10 bases short and J 4 bases short, with 14 bases between. The CDR3 contains 13 residues. CDR3 nucleotide sequence: TGTGCCACCTCGCCACAGAGTAATCAGCCCCAGCATTTT. Residues: CATSPQSNQPQHF.

This sequence joins TRBV6-1 and TRBJ1-1, with a possible D match to TRBD1 (6 bases). Trimming shortened V by 7 bases and J by 7 bases, and 22 bases separated the two germline ends. The CDR3 contains 15 residues. Per the germline V gene, CDR1 is MNHNS and CDR2 is SASEGT. The CDR3 reads CASNANWGADYEAFF. DNA of the CDR3: TGTGCCAGCAATGCTAACTGGGGGGCCGACTATGAAGCTTTCTTT.